The clone carrying this TCR beta chain was seen a few times. The sample originates from a study of PD-L1 blockade in urothelial cancer. About the study: There were a median of about 140,000 T cells in blood samples.

Per the germline V gene, CDR1 is SGHNT and CDR2 is YYREEE (reference sequence). This CDR3 contains 17 residues. Trimming removed 0 bases from V and 5 bases from J; junction bases left unmatched: 8. Time point noted: peripheral blood 6 weeks after treatment start. Measured with immunoSEQ multiplex PCR; TCRdb has only the in-frame clones, and not every one. The sample yields tens of thousands of clones, roughly nine tenths seen once. V and J are TRBV5-4 and TRBJ2-1; TRBD2 matches 10 bases. This specimen consisted of PBMCs, obtained around atezolizumab (anti-PD-L1) treatment. The origin of this receptor is a man between 65 and 85 years old with urothelial cancer. CDR3 DNA: TGTGCCAGCAGCTTGGAGTTAGCGGGAGGCGGTCACAATGAGCAGTTCTTC. As protein: CASSLELAGGGHNEQFF.